One sample yielded the 27 T cell receptor beta chains listed below, sequenced in a study of CD8 T cells in Susac syndrome. The authors reverse transcribed roughly 0.5 to 1 ug RNA with random hexamers. Using its own MiXCR run on the immunoSEQ multiplex PCR reads, TCRdb lists one record per CDR3 protein. Here the sample spans 400,000 to 550,000 distinct CDR3 sequences, 75% to 90% being singletons. Sequenced material: CD8+ T cells from PBMCs. The receptors were sampled from a human donor with multiple sclerosis.

This chain connects TRBV4-1 to TRBJ2-5; a possible D gene is TRBD2 (6 bases). V dropped 2 bases and J dropped 4 bases, with 11 bases sitting between them. CDR1 MGHRA and CDR2 YSYEKL come from the germline V gene. This CDR3 contains 14 residues. CDR3 region: CASSQLTSTETQYF. The DNA of the CDR3 is TGCGCCAGCAGCCAACTGACTAGTACAGAGACCCAGTACTTC.

J is TRBJ2-1 and V is TRBV6-5; D remains ambiguous. V was pared by 0 bases and J by 4 bases, with 10 bases between. There are 15 residues in the CDR3. From germline, CDR1 is MNHEY and CDR2 SVGAGI. CDR3 sequence (DNA): TGTGCCAGCAGTTACTCGAGCCCAGGTTACAATGAGCAGTTCTTC. Its translation is CASSYSSPGYNEQFF.

The chain is built from TRBV27 and TRBJ2-2; 10 bases fit TRBD2. V lost 3 bases to trimming and J lost 4 bases; unmatched junction nucleotides: 8. The CDR3 loop spans 17 amino acids. Germline-derived CDR1 and CDR2 are MNHEY and SMNVEV (reference sequence). This CDR3 reads CASSFSSGGAVTGELFF. CDR3 sequence (DNA): TGTGCCAGCAGTTTTTCAAGCGGGGGGGCGGTCACCGGGGAGCTGTTTTTT.

The rearrangement joins TRBV27 to TRBJ2-3, with a possible D match to TRBD1 (6 bases). V lost 4 bases and J lost 4, with 12 bases in between. The CDR3 runs to 14 residues. CDR1 and CDR2 (germline): MNHEY, SMNVEV (reference sequence). The DNA of the CDR3 is TGTGCCAGCAGTTCCCAGGGGAAGCCAGATACGCAGTATTTT. Protein product: CASSSQGKPDTQYF.

This clonotype was picked up one time. The chain is built from TRBV7-9 and TRBJ1-2; D gene ambiguous. V was shortened by 1 base and J by 7 bases, with 13 bases between the two germline ends. Germline values: CDR1 SEHNR, CDR2 FQNEAQ (reference sequence). The CDR3 extends over 14 amino acids. CDR3 DNA: TGTGCCAGCAGCTTAGGGGCCGTCATTGCTGGCTACACCTTC. This encodes CASSLGAVIAGYTF.

V is TRBV5-6 and J is TRBJ2-4; D ambiguous. Germline assignment: CDR1 SGHDT and CDR2 YYEEEE. This CDR3 has 17 residues. Trimming stripped 0 bases from V and 3 bases from J, with 16 bases between. CDR3 DNA sequence: TGTGCCAGCAGCTTGGTGGTCGGGTCTCTAGACAAAAACATTCAGTACTTC. It translates to CASSLVVGSLDKNIQYF. The variable domain in full, completed from reference TRBV5-6 and TRBJ2-4, reads DAGVTQSPTHLIKTRGQQVTLRCSPKSGHDTVSWYQQALGQGPQFIFQYYEEEERQRGNFPDRFSGHQFPNYSSELNVNALLLGDSALYLCASSLVVGSLDKNIQYFGAGTRLSVL.

The V gene is TRBV6-5, the J gene TRBJ1-5; TRBD1 aligns across 8 bases. V shed 4 bases and J 3 bases; nucleotides not matched to a gene: 5. This CDR3 spans 15 amino acids. Germline CDR1 MNHEY, CDR2 SVGAGI. CDR3 sequence reads: CASSLGQADNQPQHF. CDR3 bases: TGTGCCAGCAGTTTGGGACAGGCAGACAATCAGCCCCAGCATTTT.

The chain combines TRBV12-3 or TRBV12-4 with TRBJ2-2; D gene unclear. This CDR3 has 12 amino acids. The V and J ends lost 3 bases and 10 bases respectively, with 9 bases between them. The DNA for the CDR3 is TGTGCCAGCAGTTTTATTTCGGTGGAGCTGTTTTTT. It yields the protein CASSFISVELFF.

The genes are TRBV6-5 and TRBJ2-7; the match to TRBD1 covers 7 bases. Germline CDR1 is MNHEY and CDR2 is SVGAGI. V was clipped by 0 bases and J by 2 bases; unmatched bases: 7. This CDR3 comprises 16 residues. CDR3 bases: TGTGCCAGCAGTTACTCGCTCGGACAGGAGGCCTACGAGCAGTACTTC. Amino acid sequence: CASSYSLGQEAYEQYF.

J is TRBJ2-7 and V is TRBV4-1, with 9 bases identical to TRBD2. There are 16 residues in the CDR3. With V trimmed by 1 base and J by 1 base, 5 bases remained unmatched. The germline V gene has CDR1 MGHRA and CDR2 YSYEKL. The CDR3 spells CASSQGIAGASYEQYF. The CDR3 DNA reads as TGCGCCAGCAGCCAAGGAATAGCGGGGGCTTCCTACGAGCAGTACTTC.

The gene calls are TRBV4-1 and TRBJ2-3, with TRBD2 matching over 9 bases. This CDR3 comprises 15 residues. The V gene's germline CDR1 is MGHRA and CDR2 YSYEKL. Losses at the gene ends were 6 bases for V and 4 bases for J; bases not matched to a gene: 8. As DNA, the CDR3 is TGCGCCAGCAGTGGGCGGGAGGGCTCCCCAGATACGCAGTATTTT. Amino acids: CASSGREGSPDTQYF.

The chain uses TRBV30 and TRBJ2-3; 12 nucleotides agree with TRBD1. The CDR3 spans 15 residues. The germline V gene has CDR1 GTSNPN and CDR2 SVGIG (reference sequence). With V trimmed by 4 bases and J by 4 bases, 6 bases remained unmatched. CDR3 DNA: TGTGCCTGGACCTCGGGACAGGGGGCCGCAGATACGCAGTATTTT. Protein product: CAWTSGQGAADTQYF.

This clonotype came up a few times. The chain employs TRBV6-1 and TRBJ2-5; D ambiguous. The V end was cut by 8 bases, the J end by 3 bases, with 13 bases between. There are 13 residues in the CDR3. Germline CDR1 and CDR2: MNHNS and SASEGT. In DNA form, the CDR3 reads TGTGCCAGCTTCAGTGACGTAGAAGAGACCCAGTACTTC. Translated, it gives CASFSDVEETQYF.

The V call is TRBV5-1, the J call TRBJ2-1; D might be TRBD1 (5 bases). Per the germline V gene, CDR1 is SGHRS and CDR2 is YFSETQ. V lost 1 base, J lost 5 bases, and 7 bases lay in between. This CDR3 is 13 amino acids long. CDR3 sequence reads: CASSLIQDNEQFF. In nucleotides, the CDR3 is TGCGCCAGCAGCTTGATACAGGACAATGAGCAGTTCTTC.

The chain recombines TRBV27 with TRBJ2-7, with TRBD1 matching 7 bases. The J segment lost 3 bases and the V segment lost 5 bases, leaving 13 bases of the junction unmatched. The CDR3 covers 16 residues. CDR1 MNHEY and CDR2 SMNVEV come from the germline V gene (reference sequence). DNA of the CDR3: TGTGCCAGCAGTCCGGGTTGGGTGGGACAGAACTACGAGCAGTACTTC. Its protein is CASSPGWVGQNYEQYF.

The V gene is TRBV5-4, the J gene TRBJ1-3; D is undetermined. The ends were cut back, 1 base at V and 0 bases at J, with 8 bases in the middle. Germline values: CDR1 SGHNT, CDR2 YYREEE (reference sequence). This CDR3 contains 15 residues. The CDR3 nucleotides read TGTGCCAGCAGCTTGTATGGATTCTCTGGAAACACCATATATTTT. Translated, it gives CASSLYGFSGNTIYF.

The chain combines TRBV25-1 with TRBJ2-7; D unresolved. This CDR3 spans 15 amino acids. Trimming removed 1 base from V and 1 base from J, with 11 bases in between. CDR1 is MGHDK and CDR2 is SYGVNS in the germline V gene. In DNA, the CDR3 is TGTGCCAGCAGTGAATGGGAAGGCGGTTCCTACGAGCAGTACTTC. Residues: CASSEWEGGSYEQYF.

J is TRBJ2-1 and V is TRBV29-1; D is possibly TRBD2 (6 bases). The CDR3 extends over 13 amino acids. Germline V gene sequence: CDR1 SQVTM, CDR2 ANQGSEA. The ends were cut back, 3 bases at V and 6 bases at J, with 12 bases in the middle. CDR3 loop: CSVEGLDLNEQFF. The DNA of the CDR3 is TGCAGCGTTGAGGGACTTGATCTCAATGAGCAGTTCTTC.

J is TRBJ2-7 and V is TRBV4-1, with 8 bases aligning to TRBD2. CDR1 and CDR2 (germline): MGHRA, YSYEKL. The V gene end was trimmed by 3 bases and the J gene end by 2 bases; junction bases not matched to a gene: 3. This CDR3 has 14 residues. CDR3 in DNA: TGCGCCAGCAGCCACCCCGGGAGGGCCTACGAGCAGTACTTC. The encoded protein is CASSHPGRAYEQYF.

V usage is TRBV6-1 and J usage is TRBJ1-5, with 7 positions matching TRBD1. CDR1 and CDR2 (germline): MNHNS, SASEGT. Unmatched junction bases numbered 8, after V lost 3 bases and J lost 6 bases. The CDR3 length is 15 residues. CDR3 sequence: CASSDGRQGGQPQHF. CDR3 nucleotides: TGTGCCAGCAGTGATGGCCGACAGGGAGGTCAGCCCCAGCATTTT.

The chain has TRBV7-9 and TRBJ1-1, with D possibly matching TRBD1 (6 bases). With 3 bases removed from V and 1 base from J, the gap between germline ends came to 18 bases. This CDR3 is 17 amino acids long. The germline V gene has CDR1 SEHNR and CDR2 FQNEAQ (reference sequence). CDR3 bases: TGTGCCAGCAGCTTCGACAGGTGGGGTTGGGGGAACACTGAAGCTTTCTTT. Translating gives CASSFDRWGWGNTEAFF.

This chain uses TRBV7-9 with TRBJ1-1; the D is unclear. The CDR3 has 11 amino acids. V lost 3 bases to trimming and J lost 12 bases, with 11 bases between them. The germline CDR1 and CDR2 sequences are SEHNR and FQNEAQ (reference sequence). The CDR3 loop is CASSLAGSTFF. CDR3 in DNA: TGTGCCAGCAGCTTGGCGGGGAGTACTTTCTTT. Filled out from reference TRBV7-9 and TRBJ1-1, the complete variable domain reads DTGVSQNPRHKITKRGQNVTFRCDPISEHNRLYWYRQTLGQGPEFLTYFQNEAQLEKSRLLSDRFSAERPKGSFSTLEIQRTEQGDSAMYLCASSLAGSTFFGQGTRLTVV.

The J gene is TRBJ2-7, the V gene TRBV12-3 or TRBV12-4, with D possibly matching TRBD2 (6 bases). The V and J ends lost 5 bases and 5 bases respectively, with 16 bases between them. The CDR3 is made up of 14 amino acids. This CDR3 is CASSPPAGPHEQYF. CDR3 nucleotides: TGTGCCAGCAGTCCCCCGGCGGGGCCCCACGAGCAGTACTTC.

This clonotype was seen once. V gene TRBV14 combines with J gene TRBJ2-5; the D gene is possibly TRBD1 (5 bases). Between the trimmed V and J ends, which lost 2 bases and 5 bases, there was a span of 9 bases. The V gene's germline CDR1 is SGHDN and CDR2 FVKESK. CDR3 length equals 13 residues. CDR3: CASSQTGVETQYF. CDR3 DNA sequence: TGTGCCAGCAGCCAAACAGGAGTTGAGACCCAGTACTTC.

V is TRBV4-1 and J is TRBJ1-1, with D possibly matching TRBD1 (5 bases). CDR1 is MGHRA, CDR2 YSYEKL, per germline. The V end was cut by 0 bases, the J end by 4 bases, with 12 bases between. The CDR3 runs to 15 residues. The CDR3 bases are TGCGCCAGCAGCCAAGAAAACCAGGGAACCACTGAAGCTTTCTTT. The encoded protein is CASSQENQGTTEAFF.

The chain uses TRBV30 and TRBJ2-7, with D perhaps matching TRBD2 (5 bases). The ends were cut back, 2 bases at V and 2 bases at J, with 10 bases in the middle. The length of the CDR3 is 13 residues. Per the germline V gene, CDR1 is GTSNPN and CDR2 is SVGIG (reference sequence). Here the CDR3 reads CAWSLGRAYEQYF. For the CDR3, the DNA is TGTGCCTGGAGTCTAGGGAGAGCCTACGAGCAGTACTTC.

Here the CDR3 reads CASSGRTSGGSTDTQYF. CDR3 DNA: TGCGCCAGCAGCGGACGGACTAGCGGGGGTAGCACAGATACGCAGTATTTT. The V gene is TRBV4-1, the J gene TRBJ2-3, with TRBD2 matching 13 bases. The V segment lost 5 bases and the J segment 0 bases; nucleotides outside the gene matches: 5. The CDR3 is made up of 17 amino acids. The germline V gene has CDR1 MGHRA and CDR2 YSYEKL.